The clone carrying this T cell receptor beta chain turned up a few times. What it recognizes is unknown. The data are from a study of T cell responses to AZD1222 COVID-19 vaccine. Overall study: Second-dose timings of about 4 or about 12 weeks were pooled. Overall study findings and caveats: Unmutated variant regions reportedly attract nearly half of all spike-specific TCRs. The donor cohort was predominantly white British with a female majority, and clonal diversity may have been underestimated. Following two doses of AZD1222, Spike-specific TCR breadth and depth rose.

The length of the CDR3 is 15 residues. Germline CDR1 SGHRS, CDR2 YFSETQ. V shed 6 bases and J shed 4 bases, with 19 bases lying between them. The method was immunoSEQ multiplex PCR; TCRdb's version includes in-frame clones alone and lacks a portion of them. The data contain approximately 130,000 clones, roughly 92% of them singletons. The sequencing here drew on peripheral blood, taken on day 0 of AZD1222 vaccination. The source is an adult in good health. The chain recombines TRBV5-1 with TRBJ1-2; tentative D call: TRBD1 (6 bases). The chain's CDR3 is CASTRAGEGGYGYTF. The DNA for the CDR3 is TGCGCCAGCACCCGAGCAGGGGAAGGTGGCTATGGCTACACCTTC.